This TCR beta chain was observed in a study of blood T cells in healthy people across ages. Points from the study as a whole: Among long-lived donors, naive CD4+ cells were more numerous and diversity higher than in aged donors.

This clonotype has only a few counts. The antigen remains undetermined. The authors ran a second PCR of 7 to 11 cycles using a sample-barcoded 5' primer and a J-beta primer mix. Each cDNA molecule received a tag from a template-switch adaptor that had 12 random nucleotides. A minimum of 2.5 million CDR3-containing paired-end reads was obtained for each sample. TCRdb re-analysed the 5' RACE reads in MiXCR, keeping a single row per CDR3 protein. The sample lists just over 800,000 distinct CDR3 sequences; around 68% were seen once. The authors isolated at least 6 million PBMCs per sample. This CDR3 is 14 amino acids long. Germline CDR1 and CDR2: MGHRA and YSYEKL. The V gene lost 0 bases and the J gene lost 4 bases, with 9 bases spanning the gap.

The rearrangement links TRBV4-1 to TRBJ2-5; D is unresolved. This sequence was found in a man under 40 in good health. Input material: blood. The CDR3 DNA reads TGCGCCAGCAGCCAAGAAGGCTTCGGAGAGACCCAGTACTTC. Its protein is CASSQEGFGETQYF.